What follows are 13 T cell receptor beta chains derived from one specimen sequenced in a study of cytomegalovirus exposure and HLA in healthy donors. The primer mix had 60 Vbeta and 13 Jbeta primers. Clones were read by immunoSEQ multiplex PCR, and TCRdb kept only the in-frame ones, dropping some. Of 240,000 or so clones listed, roughly 82% are singletons. Sequenced material: PBMCs. The receptors were sampled from a woman between 40 and 55 years old in good health and CMV-seropositive.

The rearrangement links TRBV6-1 to TRBJ2-1; 7 nucleotides align to TRBD1. Losses at the gene ends were 6 bases for V and 0 bases for J; bases not matched to a gene: 2. Germline V gene data show CDR1 as MNHNS and CDR2 as SASEGT. This CDR3 region has 14 residues. Here the CDR3 DNA reads TGTGCCAGCAGCCGGGACAGCTCCTACAATGAGCAGTTCTTC. Its protein product is CASSRDSSYNEQFF.

J is TRBJ1-1 and V is TRBV6-5, with no clear D. Trimming cost V 2 bases and J 1 base, with 8 bases left between them. Germline V gene sequence: CDR1 MNHEY, CDR2 SVGAGI. CDR3 size: 14 residues. The CDR3 bases are TGTGCCAGCAGTTACGGATCAGGGAACACTGAAGCTTTCTTT. Protein product: CASSYGSGNTEAFF.

This rearrangement joins TRBV7-2 to TRBJ2-2; the D gene is possibly TRBD1 (6 bases). Trimming removed 3 bases from V and 5 bases from J, with 10 bases in between. This CDR3 has 14 amino acids. Germline V CDR1 and CDR2: SGHTA, FQGNSA. The CDR3 here is CASSFQGKTGELFF. The CDR3 nucleotides read TGTGCCAGCAGCTTTCAGGGGAAGACCGGGGAGCTGTTTTTT.

The chain is built from TRBV4-1 and TRBJ2-1, with TRBD2 identical over 8 bases. The junction had 11 bases not matched to a gene; V was cut back by 1 base and J by 12 bases. Germline-derived CDR1 and CDR2 are MGHRA and YSYEKL. The CDR3 runs 15 residues. The CDR3 protein is CASSQGSSGFSVQFF. As DNA, the CDR3 is TGCGCCAGCAGCCAAGGTTCTAGCGGGTTCTCCGTGCAGTTCTTC.

This chain links TRBV5-1 with TRBJ1-2, with D maybe TRBD1 (6 bases). V lost 5 bases to trimming and J lost 5 bases, with 19 bases between them. The CDR3 contains 15 residues. Germline lookup yields CDR1 SGHRS and CDR2 YFSETQ. As DNA, the CDR3 is TGCGCCAGCAGTAGGGGACAAGACACATTATATGGCTACACCTTC. Amino acid sequence: CASSRGQDTLYGYTF.

V usage is TRBV30 and J usage is TRBJ1-1; TRBD1 might be the D (5 bases). The CDR3 sequence is 14 residues long. CDR1 and CDR2 from the germline V gene are GTSNPN and SVGIG (reference sequence). Between the trimmed V and J ends, which lost 3 bases and 0 bases, there was a span of 11 bases. In nucleotides, the CDR3 is TGTGCCTGGAGGTGGGGCGAACTGAACACTGAAGCTTTCTTT. Encoded protein: CAWRWGELNTEAFF. The variable domain in full, with the rest retrieved from reference TRBV30 and TRBJ1-1, is SQTIHQWPATLVQPVGSPLSLECTVEGTSNPNLYWYRQAAGRGLQLLFYSVGIGQISSEVPQNLSASRPQDRQFILSSKKLLLSDSGFYLCAWRWGELNTEAFFGQGTRLTVV.

This rearrangement joins TRBV25-1 to TRBJ2-2; D is unresolved. This CDR3 comprises 13 residues. Deletions cut 3 bases from V and 0 bases from J, with 2 bases between. Per the germline V gene, CDR1 is MGHDK and CDR2 is SYGVNS. CDR3 sequence reads: CASSDANTGELFF. The CDR3 coding sequence is TGTGCCAGCAGTGACGCGAACACCGGGGAGCTGTTTTTT.

The chain has TRBV5-4 and TRBJ1-5; tentatively, D is TRBD1 (6 bases). The germline V gene has CDR1 SGHNT and CDR2 YYREEE (reference sequence). The CDR3 length is 13 residues. V lost 0 bases to trimming and J lost 5 bases, with 6 bases between them. CDR3 bases: TGTGCCAGCAGCTTGGACAGGGATCAGCCCCAGCATTTT. Translated: CASSLDRDQPQHF.

The genes are TRBV7-2 and TRBJ2-2; possibly TRBD1 for D (5 bases). Deletions cut 3 bases from V and 0 bases from J, with 8 bases between. The V gene's germline CDR1 is SGHTA and CDR2 FQGNSA. This CDR3 has 15 amino acids. CDR3 residues: CASSFGAANTGELFF. CDR3 DNA sequence: TGTGCCAGCAGCTTTGGGGCAGCGAACACCGGGGAGCTGTTTTTT. Combining the CDR3 with reference TRBV7-2 and TRBJ2-2 gives the whole variable domain GAGVSQSPSNKVTEKGKDVELRCDPISGHTALYWYRQSLGQGLEFLIYFQGNSAPDKSGLPSDRFSAERTGGSVSTLTIQRTQQEDSAVYLCASSFGAANTGELFFGEGSRLTVL.

V is TRBV7-9 and J is TRBJ2-2; D is uncertain. The CDR3 length is 13 residues. Trimming shortened V by 5 bases and J by 4 bases, and 8 bases separated the two germline ends. Germline V CDR1 and CDR2: SEHNR, FQNEAQ (reference sequence). The CDR3 nucleotides are TGTGCCAGCAGCCCCTGGCCCACCGGGGAGCTGTTTTTT. It translates to CASSPWPTGELFF.

This clone was found a few times. The V call is TRBV6-6, the J call TRBJ1-2, with 7 bases matching TRBD1. CDR1 is MNHNY and CDR2 is SVGAGI in the germline V gene (reference sequence). V gave up 6 bases and J gave up 4 bases; unmatched junction bases: 5. This CDR3 has 13 residues. For the CDR3, the DNA is TGTGCCAGCAGCCCGGGACAGACCTATGGCTACACCTTC. Its protein is CASSPGQTYGYTF.

CDR3 in DNA: TGCGCCAGCAGCTTAATCGGGACACCTCAAGAGACCCAGTACTTC. Translating gives CASSLIGTPQETQYF. The rearrangement uses TRBV5-1 and TRBJ2-5, with D maybe TRBD1 (6 bases). This CDR3 region has 15 residues. V lost 2 bases, J lost 2 bases, and 13 bases lay in between. Per the germline V gene, CDR1 is SGHRS and CDR2 is YFSETQ.

The V gene is TRBV11-2, the J gene TRBJ2-7; 16 bases match TRBD2. The germline V gene encodes CDR1 SGHAT and CDR2 FQNNGV. The CDR3 contains 16 residues. After removal of 4 bases from V and 6 bases from J, the junction contained 6 bases not matched to a gene. Here the CDR3 reads CASSSPGLAGGREQYF. Written as DNA, the CDR3 is TGTGCCAGCAGCTCACCGGGACTAGCGGGGGGGCGCGAGCAGTACTTC.